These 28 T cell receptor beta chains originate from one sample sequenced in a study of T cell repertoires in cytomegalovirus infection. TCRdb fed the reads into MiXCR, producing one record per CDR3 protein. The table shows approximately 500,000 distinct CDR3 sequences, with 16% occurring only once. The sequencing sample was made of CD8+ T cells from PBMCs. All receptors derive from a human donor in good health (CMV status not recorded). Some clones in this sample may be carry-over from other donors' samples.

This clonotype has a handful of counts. CDR3 DNA sequence: TGTGCCAGCACCTCCGGGGGCAGGGAGACCCAGTACTTC. Amino acids: CASTSGGRETQYF. V usage is TRBV28 and J usage is TRBJ2-5; possibly TRBD1 or TRBD2 for D (6 bases each). Looked up from germline, CDR1 is MDHEN and CDR2 is SYDVKM. V gave up 7 bases and J gave up 5 bases, with 14 bases separating them. There are 13 residues in the CDR3.

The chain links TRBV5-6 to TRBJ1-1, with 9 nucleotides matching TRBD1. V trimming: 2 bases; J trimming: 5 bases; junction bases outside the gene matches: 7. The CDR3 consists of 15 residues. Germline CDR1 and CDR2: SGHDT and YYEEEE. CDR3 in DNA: TGTGCCAGCAGCTTCACAGGGGGCGCGAGGACTGAAGCTTTCTTT. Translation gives CASSFTGGARTEAFF.

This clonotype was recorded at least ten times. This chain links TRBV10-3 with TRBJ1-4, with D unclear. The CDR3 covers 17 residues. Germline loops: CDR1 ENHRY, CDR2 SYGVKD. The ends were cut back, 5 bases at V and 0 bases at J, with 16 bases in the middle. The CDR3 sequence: CAISNQPNGATNEKLFF. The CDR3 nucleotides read TGTGCCATCAGTAACCAACCGAACGGAGCAACTAATGAAAAACTGTTTTTT.

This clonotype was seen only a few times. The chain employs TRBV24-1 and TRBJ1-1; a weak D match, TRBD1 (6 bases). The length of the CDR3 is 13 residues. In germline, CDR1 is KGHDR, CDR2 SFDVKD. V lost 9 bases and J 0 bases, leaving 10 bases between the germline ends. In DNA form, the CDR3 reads TGTGCCACCTCGGGACATGTGAACACTGAAGCTTTCTTT. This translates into CATSGHVNTEAFF.

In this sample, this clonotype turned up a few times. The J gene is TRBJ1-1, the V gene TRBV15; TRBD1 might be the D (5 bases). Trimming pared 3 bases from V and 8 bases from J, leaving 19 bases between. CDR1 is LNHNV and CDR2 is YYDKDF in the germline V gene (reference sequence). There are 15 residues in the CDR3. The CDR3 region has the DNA TGTGCCACCAGCAGGTCGGGACGTAGTATCGGGGAAGCTTTCTTT. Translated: CATSRSGRSIGEAFF.

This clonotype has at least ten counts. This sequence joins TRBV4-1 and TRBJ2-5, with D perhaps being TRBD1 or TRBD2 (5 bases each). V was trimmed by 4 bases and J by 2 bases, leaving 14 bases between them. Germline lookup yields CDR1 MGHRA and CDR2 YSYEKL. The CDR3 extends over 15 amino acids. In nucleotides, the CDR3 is TGCGCCAGCAGCCGTTCCGGGACCACACAAGAGACCCAGTACTTC. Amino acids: CASSRSGTTQETQYF.

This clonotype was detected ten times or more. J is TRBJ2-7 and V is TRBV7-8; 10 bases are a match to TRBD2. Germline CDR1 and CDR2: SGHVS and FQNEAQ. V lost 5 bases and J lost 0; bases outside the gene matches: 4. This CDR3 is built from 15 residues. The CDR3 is CASSETSGSSYEQYF. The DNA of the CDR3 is TGTGCCAGCAGCGAGACTAGCGGGTCCTCCTACGAGCAGTACTTC. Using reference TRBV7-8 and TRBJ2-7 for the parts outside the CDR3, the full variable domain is GAGVSQSPRYKVAKRGQDVALRCDPISGHVSLFWYQQALGQGPEFLTYFQNEAQLDKSGLPSDRFFAERPEGSVSTLKIQRTQQEDSAVYLCASSETSGSSYEQYFGPGTRLTVT.

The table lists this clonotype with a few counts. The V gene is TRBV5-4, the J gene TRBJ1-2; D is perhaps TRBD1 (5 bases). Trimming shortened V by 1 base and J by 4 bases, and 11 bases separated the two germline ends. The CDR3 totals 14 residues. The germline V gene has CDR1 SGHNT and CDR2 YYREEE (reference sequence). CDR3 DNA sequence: TGTGCCAGCAGCTTGTATGGGACCGGCTATGGCTACACCTTC. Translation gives CASSLYGTGYGYTF.

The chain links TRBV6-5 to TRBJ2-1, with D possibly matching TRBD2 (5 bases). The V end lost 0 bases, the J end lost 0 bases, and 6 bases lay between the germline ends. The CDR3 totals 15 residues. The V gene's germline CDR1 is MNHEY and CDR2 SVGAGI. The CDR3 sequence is CASSYSRASYNEQFF. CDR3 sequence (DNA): TGTGCCAGCAGTTACTCGAGGGCCTCCTACAATGAGCAGTTCTTC.

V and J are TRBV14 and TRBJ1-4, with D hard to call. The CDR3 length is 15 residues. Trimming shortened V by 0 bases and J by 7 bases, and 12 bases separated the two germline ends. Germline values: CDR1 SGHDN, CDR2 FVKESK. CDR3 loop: CASSQERARGEKLFF. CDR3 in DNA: TGTGCCAGCAGCCAAGAGCGGGCCAGAGGTGAAAAACTGTTTTTT.

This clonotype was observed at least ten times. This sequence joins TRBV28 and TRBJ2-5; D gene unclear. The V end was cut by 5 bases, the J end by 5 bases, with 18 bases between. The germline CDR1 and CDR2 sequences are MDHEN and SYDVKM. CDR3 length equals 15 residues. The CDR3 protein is CASSPILSARETQYF. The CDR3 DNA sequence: TGTGCCAGCAGTCCTATCTTGTCGGCGCGGGAGACCCAGTACTTC.

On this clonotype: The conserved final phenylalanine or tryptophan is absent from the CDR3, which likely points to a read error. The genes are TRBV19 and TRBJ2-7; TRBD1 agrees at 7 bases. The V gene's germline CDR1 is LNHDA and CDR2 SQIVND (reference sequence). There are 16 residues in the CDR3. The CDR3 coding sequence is TGTACCACCCGTCCTGAACCGACAGGGAAAGGGGACGAGCAGTACTTA. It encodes CTTRPEPTGKGDEQYL.

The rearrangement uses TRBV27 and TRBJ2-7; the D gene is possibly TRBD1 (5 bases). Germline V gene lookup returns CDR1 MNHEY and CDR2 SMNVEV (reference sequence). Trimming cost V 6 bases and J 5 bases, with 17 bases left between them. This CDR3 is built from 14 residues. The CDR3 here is CASSRLGDFNEQYF. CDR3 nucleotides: TGTGCCAGCAGCCGATTAGGGGATTTCAACGAGCAGTACTTC.

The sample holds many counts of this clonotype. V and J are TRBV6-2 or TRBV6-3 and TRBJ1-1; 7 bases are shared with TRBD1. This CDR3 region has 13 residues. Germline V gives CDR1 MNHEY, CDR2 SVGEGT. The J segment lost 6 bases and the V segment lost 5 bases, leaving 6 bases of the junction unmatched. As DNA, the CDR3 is TGTGCCAGCAGTCGACGACAGGGCGCTGAAGCTTTCTTT. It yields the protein CASSRRQGAEAFF.

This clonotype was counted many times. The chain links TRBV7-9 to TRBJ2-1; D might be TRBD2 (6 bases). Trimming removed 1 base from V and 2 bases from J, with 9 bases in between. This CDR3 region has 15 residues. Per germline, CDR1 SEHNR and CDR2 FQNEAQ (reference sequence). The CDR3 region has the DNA TGTGCCAGCAGCTTAGGGAGGGCGGCCTACAATGAGCAGTTCTTC. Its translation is CASSLGRAAYNEQFF.

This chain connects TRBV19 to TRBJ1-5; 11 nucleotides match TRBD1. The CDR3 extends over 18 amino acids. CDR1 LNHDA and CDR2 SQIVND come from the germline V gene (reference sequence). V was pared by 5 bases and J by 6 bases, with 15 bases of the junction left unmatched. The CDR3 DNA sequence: TGTGCCAGTAGTGTAACACGCCGGGACAGGGGGGTACGTCAGCCCCAGCATTTT. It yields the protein CASSVTRRDRGVRQPQHF.

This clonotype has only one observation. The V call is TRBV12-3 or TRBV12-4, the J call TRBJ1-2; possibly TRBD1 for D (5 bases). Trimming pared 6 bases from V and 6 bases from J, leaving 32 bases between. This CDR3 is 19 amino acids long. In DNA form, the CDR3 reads TGTGCCAGCAGAACCCCCTTCTGGGACGCGGGGTCTTATTTGGATGGCTACACCTTC. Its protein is CASRTPFWDAGSYLDGYTF.

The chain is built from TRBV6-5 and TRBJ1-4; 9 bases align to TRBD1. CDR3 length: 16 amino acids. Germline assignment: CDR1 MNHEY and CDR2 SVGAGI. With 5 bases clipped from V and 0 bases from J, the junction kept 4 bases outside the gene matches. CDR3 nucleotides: TGTGCCAGCAGTAGACAGGGGGTTACAACTAATGAAAAACTGTTTTTT. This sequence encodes CASSRQGVTTNEKLFF.

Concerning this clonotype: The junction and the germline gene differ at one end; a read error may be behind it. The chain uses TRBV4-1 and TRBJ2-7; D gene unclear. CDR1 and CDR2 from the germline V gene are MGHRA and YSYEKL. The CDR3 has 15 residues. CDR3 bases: TGTGCCAGCAGCCAAGATCGATCAGGATACTACGAGCAGTACTTC. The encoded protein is CASSQDRSGYYEQYF.

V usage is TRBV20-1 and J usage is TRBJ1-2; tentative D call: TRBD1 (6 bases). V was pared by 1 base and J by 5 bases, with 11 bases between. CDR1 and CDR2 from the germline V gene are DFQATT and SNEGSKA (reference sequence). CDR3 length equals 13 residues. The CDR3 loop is CSARAGARYGYTF. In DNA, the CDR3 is TGCAGTGCTAGAGCGGGGGCTCGATATGGCTACACCTTC.

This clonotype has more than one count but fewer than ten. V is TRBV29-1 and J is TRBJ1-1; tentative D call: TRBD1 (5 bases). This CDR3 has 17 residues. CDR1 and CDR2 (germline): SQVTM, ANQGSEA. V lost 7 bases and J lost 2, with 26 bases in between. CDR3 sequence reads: CSAREYRRTYFNTEAFF. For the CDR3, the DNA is TGCAGCGCCCGGGAATACCGGAGGACATATTTTAACACTGAAGCTTTCTTT.

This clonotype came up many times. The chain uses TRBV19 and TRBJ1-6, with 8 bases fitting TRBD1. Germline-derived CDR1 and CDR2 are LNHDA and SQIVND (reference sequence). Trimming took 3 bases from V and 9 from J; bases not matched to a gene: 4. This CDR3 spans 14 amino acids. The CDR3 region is CASSIRTGSSPLHF. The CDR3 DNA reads TGTGCCAGTAGTATTCGGACAGGGAGTTCACCCCTCCACTTT.

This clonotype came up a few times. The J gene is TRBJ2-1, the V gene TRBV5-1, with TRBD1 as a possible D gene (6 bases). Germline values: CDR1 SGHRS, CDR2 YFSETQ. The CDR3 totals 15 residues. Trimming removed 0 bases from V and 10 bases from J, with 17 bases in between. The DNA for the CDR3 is TGCGCCAGCAGCTTGGCGGGACAACGGACTGGAGAGCAGTTCTTC. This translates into CASSLAGQRTGEQFF.

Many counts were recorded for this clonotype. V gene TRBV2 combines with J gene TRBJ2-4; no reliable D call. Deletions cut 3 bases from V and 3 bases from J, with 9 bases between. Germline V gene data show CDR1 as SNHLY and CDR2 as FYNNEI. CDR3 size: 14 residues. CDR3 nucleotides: TGTGCCAGCAGTGATTGGCCTATCAAAAACATTCAGTACTTC. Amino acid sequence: CASSDWPIKNIQYF.

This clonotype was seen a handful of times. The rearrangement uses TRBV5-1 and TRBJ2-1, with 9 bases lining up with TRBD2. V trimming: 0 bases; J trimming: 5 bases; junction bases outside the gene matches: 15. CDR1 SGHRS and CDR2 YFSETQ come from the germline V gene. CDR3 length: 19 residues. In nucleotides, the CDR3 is TGCGCCAGCAGCTTGGCGCCCCCCCGAGAGCGGGAGGACCACAATGAGCAGTTCTTC. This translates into CASSLAPPREREDHNEQFF.

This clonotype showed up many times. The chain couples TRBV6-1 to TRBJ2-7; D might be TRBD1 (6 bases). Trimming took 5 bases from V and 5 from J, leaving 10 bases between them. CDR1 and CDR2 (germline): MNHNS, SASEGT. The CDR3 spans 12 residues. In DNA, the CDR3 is TGTGCCAGCAGTTCCACAGGGAACGAGCAGTACTTC. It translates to CASSSTGNEQYF.

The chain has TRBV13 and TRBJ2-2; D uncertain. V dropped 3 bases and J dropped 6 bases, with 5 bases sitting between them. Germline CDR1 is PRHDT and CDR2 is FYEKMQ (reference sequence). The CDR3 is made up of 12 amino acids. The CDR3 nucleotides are TGTGCCAGCAGCTTTTCCCCCGGGGAGCTGTTTTTT. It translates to CASSFSPGELFF. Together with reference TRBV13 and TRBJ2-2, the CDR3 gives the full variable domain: AAGVIQSPRHLIKEKRETATLKCYPIPRHDTVYWYQQGPGQDPQFLISFYEKMQSDKGSIPDRFSAQQFSDYHSELNMSSLELGDSALYFCASSFSPGELFFGEGSRLTVL.

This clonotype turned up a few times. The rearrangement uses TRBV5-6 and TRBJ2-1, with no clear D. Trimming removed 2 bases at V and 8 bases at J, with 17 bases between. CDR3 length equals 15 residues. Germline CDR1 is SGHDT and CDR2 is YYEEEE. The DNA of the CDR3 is TGTGCCAGCAGCTTCGGCGGCTCCCTCCGTGATGAGCAGTTCTTC. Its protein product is CASSFGGSLRDEQFF.